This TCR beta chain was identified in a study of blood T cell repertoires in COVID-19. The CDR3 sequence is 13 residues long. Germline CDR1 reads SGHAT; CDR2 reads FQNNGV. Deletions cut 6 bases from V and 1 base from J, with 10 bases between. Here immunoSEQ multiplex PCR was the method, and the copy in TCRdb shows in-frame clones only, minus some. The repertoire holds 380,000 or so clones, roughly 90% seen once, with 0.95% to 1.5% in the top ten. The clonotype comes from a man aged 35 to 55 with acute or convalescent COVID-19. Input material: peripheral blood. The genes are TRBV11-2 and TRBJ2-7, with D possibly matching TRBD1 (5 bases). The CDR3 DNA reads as TGTGCCAGCAGTTACAGGAGTTCCTACGAGCAGTACTTC. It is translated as CASSYRSSYEQYF.